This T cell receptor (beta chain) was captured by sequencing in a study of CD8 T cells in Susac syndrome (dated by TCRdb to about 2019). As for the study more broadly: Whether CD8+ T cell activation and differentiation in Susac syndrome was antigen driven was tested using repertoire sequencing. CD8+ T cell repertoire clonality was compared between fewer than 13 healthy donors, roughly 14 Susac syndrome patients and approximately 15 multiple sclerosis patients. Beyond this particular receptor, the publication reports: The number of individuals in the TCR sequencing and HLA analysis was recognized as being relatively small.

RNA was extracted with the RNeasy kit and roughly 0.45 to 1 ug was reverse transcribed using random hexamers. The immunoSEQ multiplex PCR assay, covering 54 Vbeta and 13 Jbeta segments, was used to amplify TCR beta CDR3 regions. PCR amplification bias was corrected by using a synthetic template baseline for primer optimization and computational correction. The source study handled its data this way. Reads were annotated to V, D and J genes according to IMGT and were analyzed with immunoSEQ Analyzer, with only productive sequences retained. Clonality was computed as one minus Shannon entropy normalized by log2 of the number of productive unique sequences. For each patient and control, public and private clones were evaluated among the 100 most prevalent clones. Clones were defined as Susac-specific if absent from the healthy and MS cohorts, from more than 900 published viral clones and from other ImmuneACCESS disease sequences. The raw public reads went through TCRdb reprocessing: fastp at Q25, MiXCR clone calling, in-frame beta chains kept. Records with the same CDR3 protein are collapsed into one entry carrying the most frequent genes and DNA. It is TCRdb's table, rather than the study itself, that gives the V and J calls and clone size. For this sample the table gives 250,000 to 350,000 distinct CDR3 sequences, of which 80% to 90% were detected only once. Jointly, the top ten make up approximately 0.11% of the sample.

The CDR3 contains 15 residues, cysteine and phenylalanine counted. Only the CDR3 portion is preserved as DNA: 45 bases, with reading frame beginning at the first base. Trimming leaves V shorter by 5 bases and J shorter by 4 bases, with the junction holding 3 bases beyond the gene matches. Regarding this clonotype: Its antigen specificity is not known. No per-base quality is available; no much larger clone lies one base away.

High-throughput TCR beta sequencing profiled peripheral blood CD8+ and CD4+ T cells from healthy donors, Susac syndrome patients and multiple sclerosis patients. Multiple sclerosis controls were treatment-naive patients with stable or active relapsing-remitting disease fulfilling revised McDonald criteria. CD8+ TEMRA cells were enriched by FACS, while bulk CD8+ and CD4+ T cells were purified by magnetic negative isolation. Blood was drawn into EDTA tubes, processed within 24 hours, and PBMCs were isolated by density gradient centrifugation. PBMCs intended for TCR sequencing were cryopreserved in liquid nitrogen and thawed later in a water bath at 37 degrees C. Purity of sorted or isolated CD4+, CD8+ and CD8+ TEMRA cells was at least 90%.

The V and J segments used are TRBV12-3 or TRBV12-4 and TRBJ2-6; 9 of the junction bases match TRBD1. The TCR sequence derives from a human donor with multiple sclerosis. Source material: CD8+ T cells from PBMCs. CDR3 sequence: CASSPGTGGANVLTF. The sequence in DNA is TGTGCCAGCAGTCCTGGGACAGGGGGGGCCAACGTCCTGACTTTC.